The sample holds one count of the clone carrying this T cell receptor (beta chain). The antigen remains undetermined. Deletions cut 1 base from V and 2 bases from J, with 7 bases between. CDR1 and CDR2 from the germline V gene are SGHTS and YDEGEE. The CDR3 covers 14 residues. This table comes from immunoSEQ multiplex PCR, and its TCRdb copy is limited to in-frame clones, with some not included. Among approximately 99,000 clones listed, roughly 84% were seen once. The data derive from a study of T cell responses to AZD1222 COVID-19 vaccine. General study findings and limits: Repertoire samples came only from after the peak T cell response. With two AZD1222 doses given, Spike-specific TCR breadth and depth both rose. Seropositive status at baseline applied to only a handful of AZD1222 recipients. Donors in the cohort were predominantly white British and more often female, and clonal diversity was possibly underestimated.

The receptor's source is an adult in good health. V is TRBV5-8 and J is TRBJ1-5; D may be TRBD1 (5 bases). The input for sequencing was peripheral blood, taken on day 0 of AZD1222 vaccination. CDR3 bases: TGTGCCAGCAGCTTGAGGGGTGGCAATCAGCCCCAGCATTTT. This translates into CASSLRGGNQPQHF.